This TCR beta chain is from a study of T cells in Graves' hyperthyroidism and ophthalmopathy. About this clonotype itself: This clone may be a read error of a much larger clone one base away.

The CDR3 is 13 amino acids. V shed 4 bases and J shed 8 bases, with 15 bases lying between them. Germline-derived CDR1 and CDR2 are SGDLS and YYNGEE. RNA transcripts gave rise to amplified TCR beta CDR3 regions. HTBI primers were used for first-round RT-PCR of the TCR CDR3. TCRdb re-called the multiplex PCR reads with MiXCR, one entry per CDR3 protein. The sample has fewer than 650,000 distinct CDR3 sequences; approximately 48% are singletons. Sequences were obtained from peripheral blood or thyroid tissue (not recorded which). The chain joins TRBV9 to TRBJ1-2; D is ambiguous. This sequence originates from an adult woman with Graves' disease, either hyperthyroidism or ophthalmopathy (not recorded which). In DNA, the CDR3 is TGTGCCAGCAGCCCCGACCCTGTCGTCGGCTACACCTTC. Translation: CASSPDPVVGYTF.